The 32 T cell receptor beta chains below come from one sample, sequenced in a study of CD8 T cells in Susac syndrome (dated by TCRdb to the late 2010s). Library creation used the immunoSEQ multiplex PCR assay. RNA was extracted using the RNeasy kit, and about 0.45 to 1 microgram was reverse transcribed with random hexamers. Through fastp at Q25 and MiXCR, TCRdb rebuilt clones from the public reads, retaining in-frame beta chains. Under each unique CDR3 protein, matching rows form one entry showing the most common genes and DNA. This sample holds some 210,000 distinct CDR3 sequences; approximately 94% were observed only once. The ten largest clonotypes hold approximately 0.15% of the sample. Material for sequencing was CD4+ T cells from PBMCs. The receptors here all came from a human donor with Susac syndrome.

The DNA of the CDR3 is TGCAGCGTTGGGGCAGGCCCACCTAACTATGGCTACACCTTC. Protein sequence: CSVGAGPPNYGYTF. The J gene is TRBJ1-2, the V gene TRBV29-1; D is uncertain. CDR3 size: 14 residues. From germline, CDR1 is SQVTM and CDR2 ANQGSEA. V was cut by 4 bases and J by 0 bases, with 12 bases left in between.

The V and J genes are TRBV7-9 and TRBJ1-1; 7 nucleotides line up with TRBD1. Germline values: CDR1 SEHNR, CDR2 FQNEAQ (reference sequence). This CDR3 is built from 13 residues. The junction had 5 bases not matched to a gene; V was cut back by 6 bases and J by 4 bases. DNA of the CDR3: TGTGCCAGCAGAGGGGGCGGGGGCACTGAAGCTTTCTTT. It encodes CASRGGGGTEAFF.

This rearrangement joins TRBV3-1 to TRBJ1-4, with D possibly TRBD1 on 6 matching bases. Per the germline V gene, CDR1 is LGHDT and CDR2 is YNNKEL (reference sequence). The CDR3 contains 16 residues. The germline V and J ends were trimmed by 4 bases and 0 bases, with 12 bases remaining between them. The CDR3 region is CASSPRQVPTNEKLFF. As DNA, the CDR3 is TGTGCCAGCAGCCCGAGACAGGTCCCAACTAATGAAAAACTGTTTTTT.

The chain links TRBV20-1 to TRBJ2-2, with D unresolved. The V gene's germline CDR1 is DFQATT and CDR2 SNEGSKA (reference sequence). The CDR3 contains 11 residues. Trimming cost V 6 bases and J 6 bases, with 8 bases left between them. This CDR3 is CSAKRAGELFF. DNA of the CDR3: TGCAGTGCAAAGCGAGCCGGGGAGCTGTTTTTT.

This clonotype was recorded a few times. The V call is TRBV6-1, the J call TRBJ1-2; D gene unclear. The CDR3 runs 12 residues. Germline CDR1 and CDR2: MNHNS and SASEGT. The ends were cut back, 4 bases at V and 2 bases at J, with 5 bases in the middle. CDR3 in DNA: TGTGCCAGCAGTGTGGGGAACTATGGCTACACCTTC. Protein: CASSVGNYGYTF.

In this sample, this clonotype turned up once. The chain links TRBV20-1 to TRBJ2-2; 8 positions match TRBD1. The CDR3 is made up of 16 amino acids. Germline V gene lookup returns CDR1 DFQATT and CDR2 SNEGSKA (reference sequence). Trimming at V came to 3 bases and at J to 7 bases, leaving 13 bases not matched to a gene. CDR3 coding DNA: TGCAGTGCTAGGCAACCGGGACAGGTCGGCCTCGGGGAGCTGTTTTTT. Its translation is CSARQPGQVGLGELFF.

This chain links TRBV2 with TRBJ1-6; D gene ambiguous. The germline CDR1 and CDR2 sequences are SNHLY and FYNNEI. The CDR3 spans 17 residues. V lost 4 bases and J lost 8, with 21 bases in between. CDR3 sequence (DNA): TGTGCCAGCAGTGGACGAGGCCTTATAGGACCCGATTCACCCCTCCACTTT. It translates to CASSGRGLIGPDSPLHF. The full variable domain, its missing parts supplied by reference TRBV2 and TRBJ1-6, is EPEVTQTPSHQVTQMGQEVILRCVPISNHLYFYWYRQILGQKVEFLVSFYNNEISEKSEIFDDQFSVERPDGSNFTLKIRSTKLEDSAMYFCASSGRGLIGPDSPLHFGNGTRLTVT.

This chain links TRBV2 with TRBJ2-1; 12 bases are a match to TRBD2. CDR3 length: 14 residues. Trimming cost V 3 bases and J 6 bases; bases outside gene matches: 0. Per the germline V gene, CDR1 is SNHLY and CDR2 is FYNNEI. CDR3 loop: CASSETSGGNEQFF. The DNA for the CDR3 is TGTGCCAGCAGTGAGACTAGCGGGGGCAATGAGCAGTTCTTC.

V and J are TRBV2 and TRBJ1-5, with 7 nucleotides matching TRBD1. The V gene end was trimmed by 8 bases and the J gene end by 4 bases; junction bases not matched to a gene: 8. This CDR3 has 14 amino acids. Germline CDR1 reads SNHLY; CDR2 reads FYNNEI. The CDR3 loop reads CASEGAGSNQPQHF. The CDR3 bases are TGTGCCAGCGAGGGGGCAGGGTCTAATCAGCCCCAGCATTTT.

The chain carries TRBV5-4 and TRBJ2-3; D uncertain. CDR1 is SGHNT, CDR2 YYREEE, per germline (reference sequence). Trimming removed 0 bases from V and 0 bases from J, with 5 bases in between. The CDR3 has 14 residues. As DNA, the CDR3 is TGTGCCAGCAGCTTGGACACGAGCACAGATACGCAGTATTTT. It encodes CASSLDTSTDTQYF.

CDR3 region: CASKGGASYNEQFF. CDR3 nucleotides: TGTGCCAGCAAGGGGGGGGCCTCCTACAATGAGCAGTTCTTC. This rearrangement joins TRBV12-3 or TRBV12-4 to TRBJ2-1, with D tentatively TRBD2 (7 bases). The CDR3 is made up of 14 amino acids. Trimming stripped 7 bases from V and 0 bases from J, with 10 bases between.

This rearrangement joins TRBV7-2 to TRBJ1-5; TRBD1 is a possible D gene (6 bases). Germline loops: CDR1 SGHTA, CDR2 FQGNSA. CDR3 length equals 15 residues. The V and J ends lost 1 base and 0 bases respectively, with 7 bases between them. In DNA, the CDR3 is TGTGCCAGCAGCTTAGAGGGGGATAGCAATCAGCCCCAGCATTTT. Protein: CASSLEGDSNQPQHF.

This chain links TRBV20-1 with TRBJ2-5, with TRBD1 identical over 9 bases. In germline, CDR1 is DFQATT, CDR2 SNEGSKA (reference sequence). This CDR3 has 15 amino acids. Trimming took 6 bases from V and 5 from J; bases not matched to a gene: 13. CDR3 protein: CSADPHRGRRETQYF. The CDR3 DNA is TGCAGTGCGGACCCCCACAGGGGGCGGAGGGAGACCCAGTACTTC.

The chain combines TRBV6-4 with TRBJ1-5, with D unresolved. Trimming stripped 3 bases from V and 3 bases from J, with 6 bases between. This CDR3 has 13 amino acids. Germline CDR1 MRHNA, CDR2 SNTAGT. Here the CDR3 reads CASSEGTNQPQHF. The CDR3 coding sequence is TGTGCCAGCAGTGAAGGCACCAATCAGCCCCAGCATTTT.

The rearrangement links TRBV4-3 to TRBJ2-7, with D uncertain. This CDR3 is built from 14 residues. The V end lost 1 base, the J end lost 0 bases, and 7 bases lay between the germline ends. Per the germline V gene, CDR1 is LGHNA and CDR2 is YSLEER. In nucleotides, the CDR3 is TGCGCCAGCAGCCAAGTTGGCGACTCCTACGAGCAGTACTTC. This encodes CASSQVGDSYEQYF.

V is TRBV7-2 and J is TRBJ2-5; no clear D gene. Germline V CDR1 and CDR2: SGHTA, FQGNSA. The CDR3 is made up of 13 amino acids. Trimming shortened V by 2 bases and J by 1 base, and 5 bases separated the two germline ends. CDR3 region: CASSLSFQETQYF. The CDR3, as DNA: TGTGCCAGCAGCTTATCATTCCAAGAGACCCAGTACTTC.

CDR3 protein: CASSQDTNAYEQYF. In nucleotides, the CDR3 is TGTGCCAGCAGCCAAGATACGAACGCCTACGAGCAGTACTTC. The chain combines TRBV3-1 with TRBJ2-7; D ambiguous. Germline V gene data show CDR1 as LGHDT and CDR2 as YNNKEL (reference sequence). The CDR3 is 14 residues long. V shed 0 bases and J shed 2 bases, with 8 bases lying between them.

This chain joins TRBV18 and TRBJ2-5; D might be TRBD1 (5 bases). V was clipped by 6 bases and J by 4 bases, with 15 bases between them. Germline-derived CDR1 and CDR2 are KGHSH and LQKENI. The CDR3 is made up of 14 amino acids. CDR3 in amino acids: CASSPQGMSETQYF. In DNA form, the CDR3 reads TGTGCCAGCTCTCCGCAGGGTATGTCAGAGACCCAGTACTTC.

The chain couples TRBV6-1 to TRBJ1-1; D unclear. V lost 6 bases and J 3 bases, leaving 20 bases between the germline ends. Germline CDR1 reads MNHNS; CDR2 reads SASEGT. The CDR3 totals 16 residues. The CDR3 DNA reads TGTGCCAGCAGCCCTTTTGGGGTGGGAAAGGACACTGAAGCTTTCTTT. Translation: CASSPFGVGKDTEAFF.

V usage is TRBV29-1 and J usage is TRBJ2-5; no clear D. V was shortened by 5 bases and J by 4 bases, with 11 bases between the two germline ends. CDR1 is SQVTM, CDR2 ANQGSEA, per germline. CDR3 length equals 12 residues. CDR3 bases: TGCAGCGTTTATATGGTCGGAGAGACCCAGTACTTC. Encoded protein: CSVYMVGETQYF.

This clonotype has only a few counts. The J gene is TRBJ1-5, the V gene TRBV7-9; 10 nucleotides agree with TRBD1. Per the germline V gene, CDR1 is SEHNR and CDR2 is FQNEAQ (reference sequence). The V and J ends lost 6 bases and 5 bases, in that order; junction bases with no gene match: 4. The CDR3 has 14 amino acids. CDR3 DNA sequence: TGTGCCAGCAGTCCCGGGACAGGGGATCAGCCCCAGCATTTT. This sequence encodes CASSPGTGDQPQHF.

The chain carries TRBV7-8 and TRBJ2-7, with 12 bases identical to TRBD2. The CDR3 consists of 16 residues. The V and J ends lost 4 bases and 4 bases, in that order; junction bases with no gene match: 8. Germline V gene sequence: CDR1 SGHVS, CDR2 FQNEAQ. The CDR3 protein is CASSSLPSGGEYEQYF. CDR3 nucleotide sequence: TGTGCCAGCAGCTCCCTTCCTAGCGGGGGGGAATACGAGCAGTACTTC. Supplemented by reference TRBV7-8 and TRBJ2-7, the full variable domain reads GAGVSQSPRYKVAKRGQDVALRCDPISGHVSLFWYQQALGQGPEFLTYFQNEAQLDKSGLPSDRFFAERPEGSVSTLKIQRTQQEDSAVYLCASSSLPSGGEYEQYFGPGTRLTVT.

J is TRBJ2-5 and V is TRBV14; D perhaps matches TRBD2 (5 bases). The CDR3 is made up of 13 amino acids. Trimming stripped 6 bases from V and 2 bases from J, with 10 bases between. Germline CDR1 and CDR2: SGHDN and FVKESK. As DNA, the CDR3 is TGTGCCAGCAGTCGCGGACTGCAAGAGACCCAGTACTTC. This codes for CASSRGLQETQYF.

The V call is TRBV29-1, the J call TRBJ1-4; D gene uncertain. Trimming removed 4 bases at V and 3 bases at J, with 6 bases between. This CDR3 has 12 residues. Germline V gene sequence: CDR1 SQVTM, CDR2 ANQGSEA. CDR3 amino acids: CSVVLANEKLFF. The CDR3 DNA sequence: TGCAGCGTTGTCCTGGCTAATGAAAAACTGTTTTTT.

This chain links TRBV4-3 with TRBJ2-5; D possibly matches TRBD1 or TRBD2 (5 bases each). Trimming removed 4 bases at V and 2 bases at J, with 17 bases between. Germline CDR1 is LGHNA and CDR2 is YSLEER. This CDR3 spans 16 amino acids. The CDR3 here is CASSRGTRQRQETQYF. CDR3 DNA sequence: TGCGCCAGCAGCCGAGGGACCCGACAGAGACAAGAGACCCAGTACTTC.

The gene calls are TRBV19 and TRBJ1-1; 8 nucleotides agree with TRBD1. CDR1 is LNHDA and CDR2 is SQIVND in the germline V gene (reference sequence). The V gene end was trimmed by 8 bases and the J gene end by 10 bases; junction bases not matched to a gene: 3. The CDR3 covers 10 residues. CDR3 DNA sequence: TGTGCCAGTGGGGACAGGCTAGCTTTCTTT. Translating gives CASGDRLAFF.

The chain links TRBV30 to TRBJ1-1, with D tentatively TRBD1 (6 bases). This CDR3 region has 15 residues. Trimming pared 0 bases from V and 4 bases from J, leaving 15 bases between. CDR1 is GTSNPN and CDR2 is SVGIG in the germline V gene (reference sequence). The CDR3 loop is CAWSVPTGRGTEAFF. DNA for the CDR3: TGTGCCTGGAGTGTCCCGACAGGCCGGGGCACTGAAGCTTTCTTT.

This clonotype was seen a few times. Its ends do not fully match the called genes, so a read error is possible. The V gene is TRBV7-2, the J gene TRBJ2-2, with 9 bases lining up with TRBD1. Germline-derived CDR1 and CDR2 are SGHTA and FQGNSA. This CDR3 comprises 15 residues. DNA of the CDR3: TGTGCTAGCAGCCGGGACAGGGCGAACACCGGGGAGCTGTTTTTT. Its protein product is CASSRDRANTGELFF. The full variable domain, in which reference TRBV7-2 and TRBJ2-2 provide the parts outside the CDR3, is GAGVSQSPSNKVTEKGKDVELRCDPISGHTALYWYRQSLGQGLEFLIYFQGNSAPDKSGLPSDRFSAERTGGSVSTLTIQRTQQEDSAVYLCASSRDRANTGELFFGEGSRLTVL.

The chain combines TRBV3-1 with TRBJ2-1, with D possibly TRBD1 on 5 matching bases. This CDR3 is built from 13 residues. Trimming pared 3 bases from V and 5 bases from J, leaving 8 bases between. Germline V lookup: CDR1 LGHDT, CDR2 YNNKEL (reference sequence). The CDR3 region has the DNA TGTGCCAGCAGCCAGGGGCGGAACAATGAGCAGTTCTTC. Residues: CASSQGRNNEQFF.

The chain combines TRBV6-2 or TRBV6-3 with TRBJ2-5; D is unclear. V lost 6 bases and J lost 3, with 5 bases in between. Germline V lookup: CDR1 MNHEY, CDR2 SVGEGT. This CDR3 contains 11 residues. CDR3 protein: CASSGKETQYF. As DNA, the CDR3 is TGTGCCAGCAGCGGAAAAGAGACCCAGTACTTC.

The chain links TRBV9 to TRBJ1-3, with 7 bases aligning to TRBD1. Trimming cost V 2 bases and J 8 bases; bases outside gene matches: 4. The CDR3 loop spans 13 amino acids. Germline V gene data show CDR1 as SGDLS and CDR2 as YYNGEE. The CDR3 protein is CASSVTQGDTIYF. The CDR3 bases are TGTGCCAGCAGCGTCACTCAGGGGGACACCATATATTTT.

The chain recombines TRBV5-6 with TRBJ1-2; D is uncertain. The CDR3 contains 13 residues. The germline V gene encodes CDR1 SGHDT and CDR2 YYEEEE. Trimming cost V 0 bases and J 8 bases, with 11 bases left between them. CDR3 in DNA: TGTGCCAGCAGCTTGGTCGATGGAAACGGCTACACCTTC. Its translation is CASSLVDGNGYTF.